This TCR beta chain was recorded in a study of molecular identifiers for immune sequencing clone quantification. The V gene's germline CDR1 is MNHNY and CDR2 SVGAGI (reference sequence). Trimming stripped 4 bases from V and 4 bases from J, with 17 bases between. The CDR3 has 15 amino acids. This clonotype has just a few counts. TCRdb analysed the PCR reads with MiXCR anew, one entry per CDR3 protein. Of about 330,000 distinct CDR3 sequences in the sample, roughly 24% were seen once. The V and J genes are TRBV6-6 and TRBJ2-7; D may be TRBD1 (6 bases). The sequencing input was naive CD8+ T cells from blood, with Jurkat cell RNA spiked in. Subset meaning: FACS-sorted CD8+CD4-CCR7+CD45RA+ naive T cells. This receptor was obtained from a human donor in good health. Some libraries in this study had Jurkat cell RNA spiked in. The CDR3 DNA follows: TGTGCCAGCAGTTCGTGGCAGGGGTTCAAGTACGAGCAGTACTTC. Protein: CASSSWQGFKYEQYF.